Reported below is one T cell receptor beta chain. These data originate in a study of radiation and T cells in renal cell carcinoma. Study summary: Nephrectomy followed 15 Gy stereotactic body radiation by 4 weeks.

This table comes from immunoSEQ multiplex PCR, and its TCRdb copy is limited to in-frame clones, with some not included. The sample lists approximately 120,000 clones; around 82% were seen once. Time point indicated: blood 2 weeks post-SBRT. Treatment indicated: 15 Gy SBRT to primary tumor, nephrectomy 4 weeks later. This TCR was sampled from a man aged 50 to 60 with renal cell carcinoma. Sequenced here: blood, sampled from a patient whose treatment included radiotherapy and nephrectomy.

CDR3 loop: CASSPLKGQETQYF. The CDR3 DNA is TGTGCCAGCAGCCCCCTTAAGGGGCAAGAGACCCAGTACTTC. The chain employs TRBV5-4 and TRBJ2-5; a weak D match, TRBD1 (5 bases). The germline CDR1 and CDR2 sequences are SGHNT and YYREEE (reference sequence). V lost 4 bases, J lost 2 bases, and 12 bases lay in between. The CDR3 runs to 14 residues.